These 27 T cell receptor beta chains originate from one sample sequenced in a study of cytomegalovirus exposure and HLA in healthy donors. It was with 60 Vbeta and 13 Jbeta primers that the PCR ran. Sequencing was performed with immunoSEQ multiplex PCR; in TCRdb, only in-frame clones are kept and a portion is missing. The table has about 82,000 clones, 84% seen once; the top ten hold about 19%. Sequencing used PBMCs. Every receptor here comes from a man between 65 and 85 years old in good health and CMV-seropositive.

The V call is TRBV11-2, the J call TRBJ2-5; D unclear. TRBJ2-7 matches the DNA end more closely, so the J call is doubtful. Germline assignment: CDR1 SGHAT and CDR2 FQNNGV. The CDR3 covers 14 residues. CDR3 sequence: CASSSALRSYEQYF. CDR3 sequence (DNA): TGTGCCAGCAGCTCCGCTCTCCGCTCCTACGAGCAGTACTTC.

This clone is a singleton in its sample. This chain joins TRBV29-1 and TRBJ1-2; no clear D gene. This CDR3 contains 12 residues. V was clipped by 4 bases and J by 7 bases, with 13 bases between them. Germline V gene data show CDR1 as SQVTM and CDR2 as ANQGSEA. The CDR3 nucleotides read TGCAGCGTTGTGGAGTCAGTGGCTGGCTACACCTTC. Protein: CSVVESVAGYTF.

The chain links TRBV5-1 to TRBJ2-7; the D gene is possibly TRBD1 (6 bases). Between the trimmed V and J ends, which lost 2 bases and 6 bases, there was a span of 12 bases. The CDR3 length is 13 residues. In germline, CDR1 is SGHRS, CDR2 YFSETQ. In nucleotides, the CDR3 is TGCGCCAGCAGCTTTCCCGGACAGTTCGAGCAGTACTTC. It specifies CASSFPGQFEQYF.

Note on this clone: The same CDR3 is also encoded by other DNA sequences in this sample. The chain is built from TRBV19 and TRBJ2-3; possibly TRBD1 for D (6 bases). The CDR3 sequence is 13 residues long. Germline V gene data show CDR1 as LNHDA and CDR2 as SQIVND (reference sequence). V was trimmed by 3 bases and J by 3 bases, leaving 7 bases between them. The CDR3 region has the DNA TGTGCCAGTAGTATTCAGGGGACAGATACGCAGTATTTT. As protein: CASSIQGTDTQYF.

The chain carries TRBV5-1 and TRBJ2-2; 12 nucleotides align to TRBD2. The J segment lost 2 bases and the V segment lost 2 bases, leaving 1 base of the junction unmatched. Germline assignment: CDR1 SGHRS and CDR2 YFSETQ. The CDR3 loop spans 16 amino acids. In DNA form, the CDR3 reads TGCGCCAGCAGCTTACTAGCGGGGGGAAACACCGGGGAGCTGTTTTTT. Translating gives CASSLLAGGNTGELFF.

The rearrangement links TRBV6-1 to TRBJ2-2; 7 bases fit TRBD1. This CDR3 has 15 amino acids. Germline V gives CDR1 MNHNS, CDR2 SASEGT. V dropped 6 bases and J dropped 3; count of bases not matched to a gene: 7. The DNA of the CDR3 is TGTGCCAGCAGCCTTGAACAGGGGTACACCGGGGAGCTGTTTTTT. It translates to CASSLEQGYTGELFF.

The chain employs TRBV27 and TRBJ2-1; the match to TRBD2 covers 12 bases. J lost 5 bases, V lost 3 bases, and 2 bases had no gene match. This CDR3 contains 15 residues. The germline V gene encodes CDR1 MNHEY and CDR2 SMNVEV (reference sequence). This CDR3 reads CASSFGTSGHNEQFF. The CDR3 nucleotides are TGTGCCAGCAGTTTTGGGACTAGCGGGCACAATGAGCAGTTCTTC.

V gene TRBV4-2 combines with J gene TRBJ2-1; D unresolved. Trimming pared 0 bases from V and 11 bases from J, leaving 8 bases between. The germline gives CDR1 LGHNA, CDR2 YNFKEQ. The CDR3 contains 12 residues. Here the CDR3 reads CASSQDTNKQFF. CDR3 coding DNA: TGTGCCAGCAGCCAAGATACTAATAAGCAGTTCTTC.

V gene TRBV5-8 combines with J gene TRBJ2-1, with 10 bases lining up with TRBD2. Trimming took 2 bases from V and 5 from J; bases not matched to a gene: 4. The length of the CDR3 is 15 residues. Looked up from germline, CDR1 is SGHTS and CDR2 is YDEGEE. The CDR3 region is CASSFGTSEDNEQFF. Here the CDR3 DNA reads TGTGCCAGCAGCTTCGGGACTAGCGAAGACAATGAGCAGTTCTTC.

CDR3 amino acids: CASSPPTGNNEQFF. The CDR3 nucleotides are TGTGCCAGCTCACCCCCGACAGGGAACAATGAGCAGTTCTTC. V and J are TRBV18 and TRBJ2-1, with 7 bases matching TRBD1. Unmatched junction bases numbered 4, after V lost 3 bases and J lost 5 bases. This CDR3 comprises 14 residues. Germline-derived CDR1 and CDR2 are KGHSH and LQKENI.

The chain links TRBV5-1 to TRBJ1-6; D call uncertain. CDR3 length: 15 amino acids. Trimming took 3 bases from V and 6 from J, leaving 13 bases between them. Germline CDR1 is SGHRS and CDR2 is YFSETQ. The CDR3 reads CASSSLGEANSPLHF. The CDR3 DNA is TGCGCCAGCAGCTCGCTGGGAGAGGCTAATTCACCCCTCCACTTT.

In regard to this clone: A read error may produce the germline difference seen at one junction end. The chain recombines TRBV10-3 with TRBJ2-7; possible D gene TRBD2, 6 bases. Germline CDR1 is ENHRY and CDR2 is SYGVKD. This CDR3 has 12 residues. The CDR3 DNA is TGTGCCATCAGCCCGGCGGGGCCCGATCGGTTCTTC. It specifies CAISPAGPDRFF.

The V call is TRBV5-1, the J call TRBJ2-3, with D tentatively TRBD1 (5 bases). CDR3 size: 15 residues. Between the trimmed V and J ends, which lost 2 bases and 2 bases, there was a span of 12 bases. Germline CDR1 is SGHRS and CDR2 is YFSETQ. The CDR3 DNA sequence: TGCGCCAGCAGCTTCGGACAAGAGGACACAGATACGCAGTATTTT. It translates to CASSFGQEDTDTQYF.

This rearrangement joins TRBV28 to TRBJ1-1, with unresolved D. The CDR3 has 13 residues. The V end lost 4 bases, the J end lost 0 bases, and 6 bases lay between the germline ends. In germline, CDR1 is MDHEN, CDR2 SYDVKM. CDR3 DNA sequence: TGTGCCAGCAGTTCGACACTGAACACTGAAGCTTTCTTT. This gives the protein CASSSTLNTEAFF.

V is TRBV6-6 and J is TRBJ1-1; TRBD1 matches at 10 bases. Per germline, CDR1 MNHNY and CDR2 SVGAGI (reference sequence). V trimming: 6 bases; J trimming: 6 bases; junction bases outside the gene matches: 7. The CDR3 loop spans 14 amino acids. CDR3 DNA: TGTGCCAGCAGGCAGACAGGGGGCCCCTCTGAAGCTTTCTTT. Amino acids: CASRQTGGPSEAFF.

CDR3 amino acids: CASRQTYEQYF. CDR3 bases: TGTGCCAGCAGGCAGACCTACGAGCAGTACTTC. The gene calls are TRBV2 and TRBJ2-7, with D uncertain. V lost 6 bases and J 2 bases, leaving 5 bases between the germline ends. Germline loops: CDR1 SNHLY, CDR2 FYNNEI. The CDR3 is made up of 11 amino acids.

The sample holds one count of this clone. V usage is TRBV7-2 and J usage is TRBJ2-7; a possible D gene is TRBD1 (6 bases). Germline V gene data show CDR1 as SGHTA and CDR2 as FQGNSA. V lost 5 bases and J lost 2, with 13 bases in between. The CDR3 sequence is 14 residues long. This CDR3 is CASSRGQFTYEQYF. The CDR3 DNA reads as TGTGCCAGCAGCCGTGGACAGTTTACCTACGAGCAGTACTTC. Full variable domain (rest looked up from reference TRBV7-2 and TRBJ2-7): GAGVSQSPSNKVTEKGKDVELRCDPISGHTALYWYRQSLGQGLEFLIYFQGNSAPDKSGLPSDRFSAERTGGSVSTLTIQRTQQEDSAVYLCASSRGQFTYEQYFGPGTRLTVT.

The chain combines TRBV5-6 with TRBJ2-7, with D uncertain. The CDR3 covers 11 residues. V dropped 3 bases and J dropped 1 base, with 2 bases sitting between them. From germline, CDR1 is SGHDT and CDR2 YYEEEE. DNA of the CDR3: TGTGCCAGCAGCTCATCCTACGAGCAGTACTTC. Its translation is CASSSSYEQYF.

The chain is built from TRBV11-2 and TRBJ1-3, with 7 bases fitting TRBD1. Germline assignment: CDR1 SGHAT and CDR2 FQNNGV. This CDR3 comprises 15 residues. The trim removed 1 base at V and 6 bases at J, leaving 6 bases unmatched. The CDR3 DNA reads TGTGCCAGCAGCTTAGTGGGACAGTATGAAAACACCATATATTTT. Encoded protein: CASSLVGQYENTIYF.

As DNA, the CDR3 is TGCAGCGTTGACAGGGAGGGACTGTTTTTT. It codes for CSVDREGLFF. This chain uses TRBV29-1 with TRBJ1-4; perhaps TRBD1 as D (5 bases). The CDR3 contains 10 residues. CDR1 is SQVTM, CDR2 ANQGSEA, per germline. Trimming took 3 bases from V and 13 from J, leaving 9 bases between them.

V is TRBV30 and J is TRBJ1-2; D is possibly TRBD1 (6 bases). The CDR3 is 19 residues long. The germline CDR1 and CDR2 sequences are GTSNPN and SVGIG (reference sequence). V was pared by 4 bases and J by 4 bases, with 31 bases between. The CDR3 region has the DNA TGTGCCTGGATCCCCCAACCCCACAGGAGTTTTGGGGGCCTCTATGGCTACACCTTC. This codes for CAWIPQPHRSFGGLYGYTF.

The J gene is TRBJ2-1, the V gene TRBV5-1; TRBD1 matches 9 bases. V gave up 5 bases and J gave up 0 bases; unmatched junction bases: 3. This CDR3 contains 15 residues. Looked up from germline, CDR1 is SGHRS and CDR2 is YFSETQ. CDR3: CASRGQGSSYNEQFF. The CDR3 DNA sequence: TGCGCCAGCAGGGGACAGGGAAGCTCCTACAATGAGCAGTTCTTC. Using reference TRBV5-1 and TRBJ2-1 for the parts outside the CDR3, the full variable domain is KAGVTQTPRYLIKTRGQQVTLSCSPISGHRSVSWYQQTPGQGLQFLFEYFSETQRNKGNFPGRFSGRQFSNSRSEMNVSTLELGDSALYLCASRGQGSSYNEQFFGPGTRLTVL.

The chain uses TRBV18 and TRBJ2-7; no clear D. V was clipped by 5 bases and J by 4 bases, with 12 bases between them. The germline gives CDR1 KGHSH, CDR2 LQKENI. The CDR3 totals 13 residues. The CDR3 protein is CASSSIPTYEQYF. CDR3 nucleotides: TGTGCCAGCTCATCTATCCCCACGTACGAGCAGTACTTC.

The chain links TRBV4-1 to TRBJ2-2; D uncertain. Trimming stripped 10 bases from V and 4 bases from J, with 10 bases between. CDR1 and CDR2 from the germline V gene are MGHRA and YSYEKL. The CDR3 is 12 amino acids. CDR3 in amino acids: CAKRRVTGELFF. CDR3 bases: TGCGCCAAGAGGAGAGTCACCGGGGAGCTGTTTTTT.

The V and J genes are TRBV5-1 and TRBJ2-1; 10 bases are a match to TRBD2. Looked up from germline, CDR1 is SGHRS and CDR2 is YFSETQ. V was pared by 4 bases and J by 7 bases, with 8 bases of the junction left unmatched. The CDR3 contains 15 residues. This CDR3 reads CASSVSGGALNEQFF. In nucleotides, the CDR3 is TGCGCCAGCAGCGTAAGCGGGGGGGCCTTGAATGAGCAGTTCTTC.

This rearrangement joins TRBV7-2 to TRBJ1-2, with 9 nucleotides matching TRBD1. Trimming took 6 bases from V and 2 from J; bases not matched to a gene: 7. Germline assignment: CDR1 SGHTA and CDR2 FQGNSA. The CDR3 contains 15 residues. The CDR3 spells CASRNPGTGNYGYTF. The CDR3 DNA reads as TGTGCCAGCAGGAACCCCGGGACAGGGAACTATGGCTACACCTTC.

This clone was picked up one time. This chain connects TRBV20-1 to TRBJ2-5; D is undetermined. The length of the CDR3 is 11 residues. V gave up 3 bases and J gave up 7 bases, with 9 bases separating them. In germline, CDR1 is DFQATT, CDR2 SNEGSKA (reference sequence). As DNA, the CDR3 is TGCAGTGCTAGGCTAGATATGACCCAGTACTTC. This sequence encodes CSARLDMTQYF.